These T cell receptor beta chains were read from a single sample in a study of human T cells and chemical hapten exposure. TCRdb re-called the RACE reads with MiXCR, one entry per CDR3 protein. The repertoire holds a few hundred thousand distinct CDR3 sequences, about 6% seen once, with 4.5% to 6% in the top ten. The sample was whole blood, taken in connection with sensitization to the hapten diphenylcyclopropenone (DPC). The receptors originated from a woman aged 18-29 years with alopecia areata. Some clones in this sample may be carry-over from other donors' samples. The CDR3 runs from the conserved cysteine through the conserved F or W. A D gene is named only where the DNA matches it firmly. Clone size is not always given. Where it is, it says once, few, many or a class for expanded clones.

CDR3aa: CASSQVLGFSDTQYF
CDR3nt: TGTGCCAGCAGCCAAGTTCTGGGTTTTTCAGATACGCAGTATTTT
j_gene: TRBJ2-3
d_gene: -
v_gene: TRBV14
abundance: -

CDR3aa: CASSPDSTRGYTF
CDR3nt: TGTGCCAGCTCACCCGACAGTACACGTGGCTACACCTTC
j_gene: TRBJ1-2
d_gene: -
v_gene: TRBV18
abundance: many

CDR3aa: CSAETPFNTEAFF
CDR3nt: TGCAGTGCCGAAACGCCCTTTAACACTGAAGCTTTCTTT
j_gene: TRBJ1-1
d_gene: -
v_gene: TRBV20-1
abundance: -

CDR3aa: CASSSVQGVTEAFF
CDR3nt: TGTGCCAGCAGCTCGGTACAGGGTGTCACTGAAGCTTTCTTT
j_gene: TRBJ1-1
d_gene: -
v_gene: TRBV11-1
abundance: many

CDR3aa: CASSPEPETQYF
CDR3nt: TGCGCCAGCAGCCCCGAACCCGAGACCCAGTACTTC
j_gene: TRBJ2-5
d_gene: -
v_gene: TRBV5-1
abundance: -

CDR3aa: CASSWRAGGRTILKGYTF
CDR3nt: TGTGCCAGCAGTTGGAGGGCAGGGGGAAGGACGATACTCAAGGGCTACACCTTC
j_gene: TRBJ1-2
d_gene: TRBD1
v_gene: TRBV12-3/TRBV12-4
abundance: many

CDR3aa: CASSPLNPKSTDTQYF
CDR3nt: TGTGCCAGCAGCCCACTTAATCCGAAAAGCACAGATACGCAGTATTTT
j_gene: TRBJ2-3
d_gene: -
v_gene: TRBV7-2
abundance: few

CDR3aa: CAISGSRASNQPQHF
CDR3nt: TGTGCCATCAGTGGGAGCAGGGCTAGCAATCAGCCCCAGCATTTT
j_gene: TRBJ1-5
d_gene: -
v_gene: TRBV10-3
abundance: -

CDR3aa: CASSSAAVMNTEAFF
CDR3nt: TGTGCCAGCAGCTCCGCAGCAGTGATGAACACTGAAGCTTTCTTT
j_gene: TRBJ1-1
d_gene: -
v_gene: TRBV5-5
abundance: few

CDR3aa: CSARLPGTGNEKLFF
CDR3nt: TGCAGTGCTAGATTGCCCGGGACAGGGAATGAAAAACTGTTTTTT
j_gene: TRBJ1-4
d_gene: TRBD1
v_gene: TRBV20-1
abundance: -

CDR3aa: CASSTSGGAGGQFF
CDR3nt: TGTGCCAGCAGTACTAGCGGGGGGGCTGGCGGGCAGTTCTTC
j_gene: TRBJ2-1
d_gene: TRBD2
v_gene: TRBV6-2/TRBV6-3
abundance: many

CDR3aa: CASSQVLGSPLHF
CDR3nt: TGCGCCAGCAGCCAAGTACTGGGATCACCCCTCCACTTT
j_gene: TRBJ1-6
d_gene: -
v_gene: TRBV4-3
abundance: many

CDR3aa: CASSVGGRVSRYGYTF
CDR3nt: TGTGCCAGCAGCGTAGGGGGCAGGGTATCACGCTATGGCTACACCTTC
j_gene: TRBJ1-2
d_gene: -
v_gene: TRBV9
abundance: few

CDR3aa: CASSQSTGTQYF
CDR3nt: TGCGCCAGCAGCCAATCTACTGGAACGCAGTATTTT
j_gene: TRBJ2-3
d_gene: -
v_gene: TRBV4-1
abundance: few

CDR3aa: CASRRGQGDTQYF
CDR3nt: TGTGCCAGCCGGCGGGGTCAGGGAGATACGCAGTATTTT
j_gene: TRBJ2-3
d_gene: -
v_gene: TRBV2
abundance: -

CDR3aa: CASSWGIRDTQYF
CDR3nt: TGTGCCAGCAGTTGGGGGATACGAGATACGCAGTATTTT
j_gene: TRBJ2-3
d_gene: -
v_gene: TRBV12-3/TRBV12-4
abundance: many

CDR3aa: CASSPGLIREYF
CDR3nt: TGTGCCAGCAGCCCGGGACTAATCAGGGAGTACTTC
j_gene: TRBJ2-7
d_gene: TRBD2
v_gene: TRBV5-5
abundance: many

CDR3aa: CASSLQRGFNEKLFF
CDR3nt: TGTGCCAGCAGCCTACAAAGGGGGTTCAATGAAAAACTGTTTTTT
j_gene: TRBJ1-4
d_gene: -
v_gene: TRBV7-2
abundance: few

CDR3aa: CASSPSAGAYEQYF
CDR3nt: TGTGCCAGCTCACCATCGGCAGGTGCCTACGAGCAGTACTTC
j_gene: TRBJ2-7
d_gene: -
v_gene: TRBV18
abundance: -

CDR3aa: CASSHTQGRLYGYTF
CDR3nt: TGTGCCAGCAGCCATACACAGGGACGCCTTTATGGCTACACCTTC
j_gene: TRBJ1-2
d_gene: -
v_gene: TRBV7-9
abundance: -

CDR3aa: CASSLFGGGTEAFF
CDR3nt: TGCGCCAGCAGCTTGTTTGGGGGAGGCACTGAAGCTTTCTTT
j_gene: TRBJ1-1
d_gene: -
v_gene: TRBV5-1
abundance: -

CDR3aa: CAGRTGTANSPLHF
CDR3nt: TGTGCCGGAAGAACCGGGACAGCTAATTCACCCCTCCACTTT
j_gene: TRBJ1-6
d_gene: TRBD1
v_gene: TRBV28
abundance: few

CDR3aa: CASSETGDPPLHF
CDR3nt: TGTGCCAGCAGCGAGACAGGGGACCCACCCCTCCACTTT
j_gene: TRBJ1-6
d_gene: TRBD1
v_gene: TRBV9
abundance: many

CDR3aa: CASSLLRLRLETQYF
CDR3nt: TGTGCCAGCAGCCTACTGAGACTGCGGCTTGAGACCCAGTACTTC
j_gene: TRBJ2-5
d_gene: -
v_gene: TRBV28
abundance: -

CDR3aa: CAMAAGTPSSYEQYF
CDR3nt: TGTGCCATGGCCGCCGGGACTCCTAGCTCCTACGAGCAGTACTTC
j_gene: TRBJ2-7
d_gene: -
v_gene: TRBV10-3
abundance: many

CDR3aa: CASSAGTGGDTQYF
CDR3nt: TGTGCCAGCAGTGCCGGGACAGGGGGCGATACGCAGTATTTT
j_gene: TRBJ2-3
d_gene: TRBD1
v_gene: TRBV6-4
abundance: -

CDR3aa: CASSLADHNTGELFF
CDR3nt: TGTGCCAGCAGCTTAGCCGACCACAACACCGGGGAGCTGTTTTTT
j_gene: TRBJ2-2
d_gene: -
v_gene: TRBV11-1
abundance: few

CDR3aa: CASSRSPGHNEQFF
CDR3nt: TGTGCCAGCAGCCGATCTCCAGGGCACAATGAGCAGTTCTTC
j_gene: TRBJ2-1
d_gene: -
v_gene: TRBV3-1
abundance: many

CDR3aa: CASSYSVQGRFTDTQYF
CDR3nt: TGTGCCAGCAGTTACTCCGTGCAGGGCCGGTTTACAGATACGCAGTATTTT
j_gene: TRBJ2-3
d_gene: -
v_gene: TRBV6-5
abundance: many

CDR3aa: CATSRDRETQYF
CDR3nt: TGTGCCACCAGCAGAGATCGAGAGACCCAGTACTTC
j_gene: TRBJ2-5
d_gene: -
v_gene: TRBV15
abundance: few

CDR3aa: CASSQTGGAGTEAFF
CDR3nt: TGCGCCAGCAGCCAGACAGGGGGCGCGGGCACTGAAGCTTTCTTT
j_gene: TRBJ1-1
d_gene: TRBD1
v_gene: TRBV4-3
abundance: -

CDR3aa: CASSRGNSRSLNTEAFF
CDR3nt: TGTGCCAGCAGCCGCGGAAATTCCAGGAGCTTGAACACTGAAGCTTTCTTT
j_gene: TRBJ1-1
d_gene: -
v_gene: TRBV11-1
abundance: many

CDR3aa: CASSQELGRYAEAFF
CDR3nt: TGTGCCAGCAGCCAAGAGCTGGGGCGTTATGCTGAAGCTTTCTTT
j_gene: TRBJ1-1
d_gene: -
v_gene: TRBV14
abundance: few

CDR3aa: CASSPTGEGTQYF
CDR3nt: TGTGCCAGCAGCCCGACAGGAGAAGGTACGCAGTATTTT
j_gene: TRBJ2-3
d_gene: -
v_gene: TRBV6-2/TRBV6-3
abundance: few

CDR3aa: CASSQHTRNTEAFF
CDR3nt: TGCGCCAGCAGCCAACATACCAGGAACACTGAAGCTTTCTTT
j_gene: TRBJ1-1
d_gene: -
v_gene: TRBV4-3
abundance: -

CDR3aa: CASSMERSQETQYF
CDR3nt: TGTGCCAGTAGTATGGAGAGGAGCCAAGAGACCCAGTACTTC
j_gene: TRBJ2-5
d_gene: -
v_gene: TRBV19
abundance: -

CDR3aa: CSAPGGGWDTQYF
CDR3nt: TGCAGTGCCCCAGGCGGGGGTTGGGATACGCAGTATTTT
j_gene: TRBJ2-3
d_gene: TRBD2
v_gene: TRBV20-1
abundance: many

CDR3aa: CASSFYQGSRNTIYF
CDR3nt: TGTGCCAGCAGCTTCTATCAGGGGAGTAGAAACACCATATATTTT
j_gene: TRBJ1-3
d_gene: -
v_gene: TRBV7-2
abundance: many

CDR3aa: CAISEGPGTVGMNTEAFF
CDR3nt: TGTGCCATCAGTGAGGGACCGGGGACAGTAGGTATGAACACTGAAGCTTTCTTT
j_gene: TRBJ1-1
d_gene: TRBD1
v_gene: TRBV10-3
abundance: -

CDR3aa: CASSLVLAGGPVINEQFF
CDR3nt: TGCGCCAGCAGCTTGGTACTAGCGGGGGGGCCCGTGATCAATGAGCAGTTCTTC
j_gene: TRBJ2-1
d_gene: TRBD2
v_gene: TRBV5-1
abundance: few

CDR3aa: CASRSGAVEAFF
CDR3nt: TGTGCCAGCAGAAGCGGTGCAGTTGAAGCTTTCTTT
j_gene: TRBJ1-1
d_gene: -
v_gene: TRBV6-2/TRBV6-3
abundance: few

CDR3aa: CSARREGNYGYTF
CDR3nt: TGCAGTGCCCGGCGAGAGGGTAACTATGGCTACACCTTC
j_gene: TRBJ1-2
d_gene: -
v_gene: TRBV20-1
abundance: few

CDR3aa: CASSSDGGQPQHF
CDR3nt: TGTGCCAGCAGCTCAGACGGGGGGCAGCCCCAGCATTTT
j_gene: TRBJ1-5
d_gene: -
v_gene: TRBV7-9
abundance: few

CDR3aa: CASSPRTGAGGNYGYTF
CDR3nt: TGCGCCAGCAGCCCCCGGACAGGGGCAGGGGGTAACTATGGCTACACCTTC
j_gene: TRBJ1-2
d_gene: TRBD1
v_gene: TRBV5-1
abundance: few